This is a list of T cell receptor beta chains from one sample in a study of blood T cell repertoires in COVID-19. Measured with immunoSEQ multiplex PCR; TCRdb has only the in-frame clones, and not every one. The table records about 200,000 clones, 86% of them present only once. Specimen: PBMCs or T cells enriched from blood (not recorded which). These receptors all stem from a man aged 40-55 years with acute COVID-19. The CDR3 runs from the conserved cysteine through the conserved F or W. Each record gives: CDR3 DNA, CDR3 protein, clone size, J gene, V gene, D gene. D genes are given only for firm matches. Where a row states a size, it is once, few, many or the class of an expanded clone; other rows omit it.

CDR3nt: TGTGCCAGCAGCCGGGGGAGGACTAGCGGGAGCTATGAGCAGTTCTTC
CDR3aa: CASSRGRTSGSYEQFF
abundance: NA
j_gene: TRBJ2-1
v_gene: TRBV11-2
d_gene: TRBD2

CDR3nt: TGTGCCAGCCGAAGAACAGGGGGGAACTACGAGCAGTACTTC
CDR3aa: CASRRTGGNYEQYF
abundance: once
j_gene: TRBJ2-7
v_gene: TRBV27
d_gene: TRBD1

CDR3nt: TGTGCCAGCAGTTCGGGTCCTCTCCTAGAGACCCAGTACTTC
CDR3aa: CASSSGPLLETQYF
abundance: NA
j_gene: TRBJ2-5
v_gene: TRBV6-5
d_gene: NA

CDR3nt: TGCAGCGGGACCAGGGGGACTGAAGCTTTCTTT
CDR3aa: CSGTRGTEAFF
abundance: NA
j_gene: TRBJ1-1
v_gene: TRBV29-1
d_gene: TRBD1

CDR3nt: TGTGCCAGTAGGGGCGGACAGGGGAGGTCGGATACGCAGTATTTT
CDR3aa: CASRGGQGRSDTQYF
abundance: NA
j_gene: TRBJ2-3
v_gene: TRBV19
d_gene: TRBD1

CDR3nt: TGTGCCATCAGCCGACAGGGGAAAGAGACCCAGTACTTC
CDR3aa: CAISRQGKETQYF
abundance: NA
j_gene: TRBJ2-5
v_gene: TRBV10-3
d_gene: TRBD1

CDR3nt: TGTGCCAGCAGCCGTCAGGGGAGCTCTGGAAACACCATATATTTT
CDR3aa: CASSRQGSSGNTIYF
abundance: once
j_gene: TRBJ1-3
v_gene: TRBV3-1/TRBV3-2
d_gene: NA

CDR3nt: TGTGCCAGCAGTTCTCTAAGCGGGAGCTCCTACAATGAGCAGTTCTTC
CDR3aa: CASSSLSGSSYNEQFF
abundance: NA
j_gene: TRBJ2-1
v_gene: TRBV28
d_gene: TRBD2

CDR3nt: TGTGCCAGCAGCCAAGGATCTCGAGAGAACGAGCAGTACTTC
CDR3aa: CASSQGSRENEQYF
abundance: few
j_gene: TRBJ2-7
v_gene: TRBV4-2
d_gene: NA

CDR3nt: TGTGCCAGCAAGGAGTTTGACAACGGCGGGACTGAAGCTTTCTTT
CDR3aa: CASKEFDNGGTEAFF
abundance: NA
j_gene: TRBJ1-1
v_gene: TRBV2
d_gene: NA

CDR3nt: TGTGCCAGCAGCTCCCAGGGAGGGATCTATGGCTACACCTTC
CDR3aa: CASSSQGGIYGYTF
abundance: NA
j_gene: TRBJ1-2
v_gene: TRBV6-6
d_gene: NA

CDR3nt: TGTGCCAGCAGTAAGGGACAGGGGTTCCACGAGCAGTACTTC
CDR3aa: CASSKGQGFHEQYF
abundance: NA
j_gene: TRBJ2-7
v_gene: TRBV6-5
d_gene: TRBD1

CDR3nt: TGCGCCAGCAGCCCTGGGGGCATGAACACTGAAGCTTTCTTT
CDR3aa: CASSPGGMNTEAFF
abundance: NA
j_gene: TRBJ1-1
v_gene: TRBV5-1
d_gene: NA

CDR3nt: TGTGCCAGCAGCCTGGGGGGGGCGAACACCGGGGAGCTGTTTTTT
CDR3aa: CASSLGGANTGELFF
abundance: NA
j_gene: TRBJ2-2
v_gene: TRBV5-4
d_gene: TRBD2

CDR3nt: TGTGCCAGCAGCTGGACTAGCGGTAACCAAGAGACCCAGTACTTC
CDR3aa: CASSWTSGNQETQYF
abundance: once
j_gene: TRBJ2-5
v_gene: TRBV2
d_gene: TRBD2

CDR3nt: TGTGCCAGCAGACAACCCGAATCCTACGAGCAGTACTTC
CDR3aa: CASRQPESYEQYF
abundance: NA
j_gene: TRBJ2-7
v_gene: TRBV6-5
d_gene: NA

CDR3nt: TGTGCCTGGGGTCCGAGCACCAATGAGCAGTTCTTC
CDR3aa: CAWGPSTNEQFF
abundance: NA
j_gene: TRBJ2-1
v_gene: TRBV30
d_gene: NA

CDR3nt: TGTGCCAGCAGAGGGACTAGCGCCACAGATACGCAGTATTTT
CDR3aa: CASRGTSATDTQYF
abundance: NA
j_gene: TRBJ2-3
v_gene: TRBV9
d_gene: TRBD2

CDR3nt: TGTGCCAGCAGCCACAGCGGGAGGAACACCGGGGAGCTGTTTTTT
CDR3aa: CASSHSGRNTGELFF
abundance: NA
j_gene: TRBJ2-2
v_gene: TRBV7-8
d_gene: TRBD2

CDR3nt: TGTGCCAGCTCACCACCTCGGGTCATGGCCTACGAGCAGTACTTC
CDR3aa: CASSPPRVMAYEQYF
abundance: NA
j_gene: TRBJ2-7
v_gene: TRBV18
d_gene: NA

CDR3nt: TGTGCCAGCATACCCGGAGACAGGGTTTTGAGCGAGCAGTACTTC
CDR3aa: CASIPGDRVLSEQYF
abundance: NA
j_gene: TRBJ2-7
v_gene: TRBV28
d_gene: TRBD1

CDR3nt: TGTGCCAGCAGCTCCGGGGACAGGGGTGGCGAAAAACTGTTTTTT
CDR3aa: CASSSGDRGGEKLFF
abundance: NA
j_gene: TRBJ1-4
v_gene: TRBV5-6
d_gene: TRBD1

CDR3nt: TGTGCCAGCTCACCACGGGGGGAAAACGAGCAGTACTTC
CDR3aa: CASSPRGENEQYF
abundance: NA
j_gene: TRBJ2-7
v_gene: TRBV18
d_gene: NA

CDR3nt: TGTGCCAGCAGTTTATGGCCCGATGGTGAAGCTTTCTTT
CDR3aa: CASSLWPDGEAFF
abundance: NA
j_gene: TRBJ1-1
v_gene: TRBV27
d_gene: NA

CDR3nt: TGTGCCAGCAGTGAAATTCTGTCGGGAGCTCGGCAGTACTTC
CDR3aa: CASSEILSGARQYF
abundance: NA
j_gene: TRBJ2-7
v_gene: TRBV2
d_gene: NA

CDR3nt: TGTGCCAGTCGAGTCGTAGGGGCGAAGAATGAAAAACTGTTTTTT
CDR3aa: CASRVVGAKNEKLFF
abundance: NA
j_gene: TRBJ1-4
v_gene: TRBV19
d_gene: NA

CDR3nt: TGTGCCAGTAGAGACAGGGGCTATAGCAATCAGCCCCAGCATTTT
CDR3aa: CASRDRGYSNQPQHF
abundance: NA
j_gene: TRBJ1-5
v_gene: TRBV19
d_gene: TRBD1

CDR3nt: TGCAGCGTTGAGTCGGGAAACACCATATATTTT
CDR3aa: CSVESGNTIYF
abundance: NA
j_gene: TRBJ1-3
v_gene: TRBV29-1
d_gene: NA

CDR3nt: TGCGCCAGCAGTGAGCCTAGCCCTCTTGGTCAGCCCCAGCATTTT
CDR3aa: CASSEPSPLGQPQHF
abundance: few
j_gene: TRBJ1-5
v_gene: TRBV10-2
d_gene: NA

CDR3nt: TGTGCCAGCGGATGGGAGACAACAACTAATGAAAAACTGTTTTTT
CDR3aa: CASGWETTTNEKLFF
abundance: NA
j_gene: TRBJ1-4
v_gene: TRBV28
d_gene: NA

CDR3nt: TGTGCCAGTAGTCCCGACAGGGGGGCCTCGGGGAACACTGAAGCTTTCTTT
CDR3aa: CASSPDRGASGNTEAFF
abundance: NA
j_gene: TRBJ1-1
v_gene: TRBV19
d_gene: TRBD1

CDR3nt: TGTGCCAGCAGTAGGTCAGGGGTCACTGAAGCTTTCTTT
CDR3aa: CASSRSGVTEAFF
abundance: NA
j_gene: TRBJ1-1
v_gene: TRBV12-3/TRBV12-4
d_gene: NA

CDR3nt: TGTGCCAGCTCTATCTACCAAGGCAATCAGCCCCAGCATTTT
CDR3aa: CASSIYQGNQPQHF
abundance: once
j_gene: TRBJ1-5
v_gene: TRBV19
d_gene: NA

CDR3nt: TGTGCCAGCAGTCTGGGACTAGCGGGTTCTGGAGGGCAGTACTTC
CDR3aa: CASSLGLAGSGGQYF
abundance: NA
j_gene: TRBJ2-7
v_gene: TRBV27
d_gene: TRBD2

CDR3nt: TGTGCCAGTAGTCCCAGGGGCTCCCGAACCACCTACGAGCAGTACTTC
CDR3aa: CASSPRGSRTTYEQYF
abundance: once
j_gene: TRBJ2-7
v_gene: TRBV19
d_gene: NA

CDR3nt: TGTGCCAGCAGCCTGGGGACAGGATACTCTGGAAACACCATATATTTT
CDR3aa: CASSLGTGYSGNTIYF
abundance: NA
j_gene: TRBJ1-3
v_gene: TRBV13
d_gene: TRBD1

CDR3nt: TGTGCCAGCAGCGTAGTAGGAGGGAACGAGCAGTACTTC
CDR3aa: CASSVVGGNEQYF
abundance: NA
j_gene: TRBJ2-7
v_gene: TRBV14
d_gene: NA

CDR3nt: TGTGCCAGCAGTCCCCCGACAGGGGCGGGCGGGGAGCTGTTTTTT
CDR3aa: CASSPPTGAGGELFF
abundance: NA
j_gene: TRBJ2-2
v_gene: TRBV13
d_gene: TRBD1

CDR3nt: TGCGCCACATCCCTCGGGAGAAAGGCGGTTAATGAGCAGTTCTTC
CDR3aa: CATSLGRKAVNEQFF
abundance: once
j_gene: TRBJ2-1
v_gene: TRBV5-1
d_gene: NA

CDR3nt: TGTGCCAGCAGCCTAGCCAGCGGGAGGGCCGTAGATACGCAGTATTTT
CDR3aa: CASSLASGRAVDTQYF
abundance: NA
j_gene: TRBJ2-3
v_gene: TRBV7-2
d_gene: TRBD2

CDR3nt: TGTGCCAGCAGCCGGGGACTAGCGAAAGAGACCCAGTACTTC
CDR3aa: CASSRGLAKETQYF
abundance: NA
j_gene: TRBJ2-5
v_gene: TRBV7-2
d_gene: TRBD2

CDR3nt: TGTGCCAGCAGCCCAGCGGGAGGAGCGGCAGAGACCCAGTACTTC
CDR3aa: CASSPAGGAAETQYF
abundance: NA
j_gene: TRBJ2-5
v_gene: TRBV5-4
d_gene: TRBD2

CDR3nt: TGTGCCAGCAGCCGGCCCCGGGAGGGCCGCGCAGATACGCAGTATTTT
CDR3aa: CASSRPREGRADTQYF
abundance: NA
j_gene: TRBJ2-3
v_gene: TRBV28
d_gene: TRBD2

CDR3nt: TGTGCCAGCAGCCCCCGGGTACCTACTGAAGCTTTCTTT
CDR3aa: CASSPRVPTEAFF
abundance: NA
j_gene: TRBJ1-1
v_gene: TRBV5-8
d_gene: NA

CDR3nt: TGTGCCAGTAGGGACAGGGGGAACAGCAATCAGCCCCAGCATTTT
CDR3aa: CASRDRGNSNQPQHF
abundance: few
j_gene: TRBJ1-5
v_gene: TRBV19
d_gene: TRBD1

CDR3nt: TGTGCCAGCGGTTTGACAGGGAGTAATCAGCCCCAGCATTTT
CDR3aa: CASGLTGSNQPQHF
abundance: NA
j_gene: TRBJ1-5
v_gene: TRBV6-5
d_gene: TRBD1

CDR3nt: TGTGCCAGCAGCCCATCGGGAACGAGTGAGCAGTTCTTC
CDR3aa: CASSPSGTSEQFF
abundance: few
j_gene: TRBJ2-1
v_gene: TRBV7-3
d_gene: NA

CDR3nt: TGTGCCAGCAGTTCAGGCTTTTATGGCTACACCTTC
CDR3aa: CASSSGFYGYTF
abundance: once
j_gene: TRBJ1-2
v_gene: TRBV27
d_gene: NA